The table lists the clone carrying this T cell receptor (beta chain) with many counts. Each CDR3 protein gets one entry after TCRdb re-called the 5' RACE reads with MiXCR. This table holds around 24,000 distinct CDR3 sequences, about 7.2% found once. The data stem from a study of spatial heterogeneity in lung cancer. Study information: Compared with alpha-chain sequences, beta-chain sequences were consistently detected in greater numbers.

Time point described: sample taken at primary tumor resection. Whole RNA obtained from tumor, nontumor lung or frozen PBMC underwent sequencing without sorting. This TCR was recovered from a male donor with early-stage non-small cell lung cancer. Here the sequenced sample was PBMCs, taken at surgery.

In DNA form, the CDR3 reads TGTGCCAGCAGCTACGAAGAGTGGAACACTGAAGCTTTCTTT. Protein sequence: CASSYEEWNTEAFF. The genes are TRBV7-8 and TRBJ1-1; D gene ambiguous. The CDR3 length is 14 residues. Trimming removed 4 bases from V and 1 base from J, with 10 bases in between. Germline assignment: CDR1 SGHVS and CDR2 FQNEAQ.